Shown below are 17 T cell receptor beta chains from a single sample sequenced in a study of PD-L1 blockade in urothelial cancer. Profiling relied on immunoSEQ multiplex PCR, and the TCRdb table lists in-frame clones only, not all of them. This table holds 45,000 to 65,000 clones, 84% found once. The sequencing used PBMCs, collected around atezolizumab (anti-PD-L1) treatment. These receptors all come from a man aged 40-49 years with urothelial cancer.

This chain joins TRBV11-2 and TRBJ2-1; 11 bases line up with TRBD2. The CDR3 has 14 amino acids. Germline values: CDR1 SGHAT, CDR2 FQNNGV. V gave up 5 bases and J gave up 10 bases; unmatched junction bases: 7. The CDR3 bases are TGTGCCAGCAGCCACTCCGGGACTAGCGGCGAGCAGTTCTTC. Amino acids: CASSHSGTSGEQFF. The entire variable domain, with the rest obtained from reference TRBV11-2 and TRBJ2-1, is as follows: EAGVAQSPRYKIIEKRQSVAFWCNPISGHATLYWYQQILGQGPKLLIQFQNNGVVDDSQLPKDRFSAERLKGVDSTLKIQPAKLEDSAVYLCASSHSGTSGEQFFGPGTRLTVL.

The V call is TRBV5-1, the J call TRBJ1-2; perhaps TRBD1 as D (5 bases). The CDR3 totals 12 residues. V lost 4 bases to trimming and J lost 6 bases, with 10 bases between them. CDR1 SGHRS and CDR2 YFSETQ come from the germline V gene. The CDR3 sequence is CASSPSGDGYTF. In nucleotides, the CDR3 is TGCGCCAGCAGCCCCTCGGGGGATGGCTACACCTTC.

V is TRBV4-3 and J is TRBJ2-7, with TRBD2 identical over 7 bases. Germline values: CDR1 LGHNA, CDR2 YSLEER. This CDR3 has 14 residues. The J segment lost 0 bases and the V segment lost 4 bases, leaving 3 bases of the junction unmatched. This CDR3 is CASSLSGDSYEQYF. In nucleotides, the CDR3 is TGCGCCAGCAGCCTAAGCGGGGACTCCTACGAGCAGTACTTC.

The CDR3: CASRGLGEQYF. In nucleotides, the CDR3 is TGTGCCAGCCGGGGACTGGGCGAGCAGTACTTC. The chain has TRBV2 and TRBJ2-7; perhaps TRBD2 as D (6 bases). With 8 bases removed from V and 6 bases from J, the gap between germline ends came to 11 bases. Germline V CDR1 and CDR2: SNHLY, FYNNEI. CDR3 length: 11 amino acids.

The gene calls are TRBV5-1 and TRBJ1-1, with D perhaps matching TRBD1 (6 bases). The germline CDR1 and CDR2 sequences are SGHRS and YFSETQ. This CDR3 region has 15 residues. V shed 2 bases and J shed 3 bases, with 14 bases lying between them. CDR3 DNA: TGCGCCAGCAGCTTTGGGGGGGCGGTGGACACTGAAGCTTTCTTT. This translates into CASSFGGAVDTEAFF.

The gene calls are TRBV5-1 and TRBJ1-4; D remains unclear. Per the germline V gene, CDR1 is SGHRS and CDR2 is YFSETQ. The germline V and J ends were trimmed by 0 bases and 3 bases, with 9 bases remaining between them. This CDR3 has 15 amino acids. The CDR3 DNA sequence: TGCGCCAGCAGCTTGGGAGGGTCCCCTAATGAAAAACTGTTTTTT. Its protein product is CASSLGGSPNEKLFF.

This chain connects TRBV28 to TRBJ2-1, with 7 bases aligning to TRBD2. Germline CDR1 reads MDHEN; CDR2 reads SYDVKM. The CDR3 is 12 amino acids. Germline trimming cut 2 bases from V and 14 bases from J; bases unmatched to any gene: 6. The CDR3 DNA sequence: TGTGCCAGCAGTTTACCGGGGGGACGCGAGTTCTTC. As protein: CASSLPGGREFF.

Only a few counts were recorded for this clone. The chain employs TRBV21-1 and TRBJ1-1; the table's D call, TRBD1, was not checked against the DNA. TRBV21-1 is an annotated pseudogene. This CDR3 contains 17 residues. The DNA for the CDR3 is TGTGCCAGCAGTATTAAAATGGCCATTACAGGGGGCGATGAAGCTTTCTTT. Amino acid sequence: CASSIKMAITGGDEAFF.

The rearrangement links TRBV19 to TRBJ2-6; TRBD1 aligns across 8 bases. With V trimmed by 11 bases and J by 4 bases, 4 bases remained unmatched. The length of the CDR3 is 13 residues. The germline V gene has CDR1 LNHDA and CDR2 SQIVND (reference sequence). CDR3 residues: CAGGDRGANVLTF. The CDR3 nucleotides read TGTGCCGGAGGGGACAGGGGGGCCAACGTCCTGACTTTC.

The gene calls are TRBV28 and TRBJ2-7; 8 bases agree with TRBD1. The junction had 12 bases not matched to a gene; V was cut back by 2 bases and J by 3 bases. Germline V CDR1 and CDR2: MDHEN, SYDVKM. The CDR3 contains 17 residues. CDR3 sequence: CASSLRYRGAGYYEQYF. CDR3 DNA: TGTGCCAGCAGTTTACGATACAGGGGGGCTGGATACTACGAGCAGTACTTC.

The chain combines TRBV5-6 with TRBJ1-1; D is perhaps TRBD1 (5 bases). From germline, CDR1 is SGHDT and CDR2 YYEEEE. Trimming pared 4 bases from V and 5 bases from J, leaving 15 bases between. The CDR3 runs 14 residues. The CDR3 region has the DNA TGTGCCAGCAGCACGTGGGGGGTTAGGACTGAAGCTTTCTTT. Protein product: CASSTWGVRTEAFF.

Regarding this clone: Within the sample, other DNA sequences also encode this same CDR3. The gene calls are TRBV27 and TRBJ2-3, with TRBD2 matching 8 bases. From germline, CDR1 is MNHEY and CDR2 SMNVEV (reference sequence). After removal of 3 bases from V and 3 bases from J, the junction contained 5 bases not matched to a gene. This CDR3 spans 15 amino acids. CDR3 protein: CASSFSGGRTDTQYF. The CDR3 DNA reads TGTGCCAGCAGTTTCTCTGGCGGGAGGACAGATACGCAGTATTTT.

The J gene is TRBJ2-7, the V gene TRBV6-1; TRBD1 matches 10 bases. V shed 5 bases and J 7 bases; nucleotides not matched to a gene: 8. CDR3 length equals 14 residues. The germline CDR1 and CDR2 sequences are MNHNS and SASEGT. Here the CDR3 reads CASSPRDRGLEQYF. CDR3 nucleotide sequence: TGTGCCAGCAGTCCCCGGGACAGGGGCTTAGAGCAGTACTTC.

The chain couples TRBV4-2 to TRBJ2-7; possible D gene TRBD2, 5 bases. CDR3 length equals 14 residues. V was trimmed by 3 bases and J by 1 base, leaving 10 bases between them. The germline V gene encodes CDR1 LGHNA and CDR2 YNFKEQ. In nucleotides, the CDR3 is TGTGCCAGCAGCCAGGGAGCGAGGTCCTACGAGCAGTACTTC. Protein: CASSQGARSYEQYF.

The V call is TRBV2, the J call TRBJ2-7; 14 bases map to TRBD2. V lost 6 bases, J lost 10 bases, and 2 bases stayed unmatched. The CDR3 has 12 amino acids. Germline CDR1 reads SNHLY; CDR2 reads FYNNEI. CDR3 region: CASRGLAGVQYF. CDR3 bases: TGTGCCAGCAGGGGACTAGCGGGAGTACAGTACTTC.

The V and J genes are TRBV5-1 and TRBJ2-7; 11 bases line up with TRBD2. V lost 3 bases and J lost 4; bases outside the gene matches: 3. Germline CDR1 is SGHRS and CDR2 is YFSETQ. The CDR3 runs 14 residues. The CDR3, as DNA: TGCGCCAGCAGCTCGACTAGCGGGACATACGAGCAGTACTTC. Protein: CASSSTSGTYEQYF. The variable domain in full, with the rest retrieved from reference TRBV5-1 and TRBJ2-7, is KAGVTQTPRYLIKTRGQQVTLSCSPISGHRSVSWYQQTPGQGLQFLFEYFSETQRNKGNFPGRFSGRQFSNSRSEMNVSTLELGDSALYLCASSSTSGTYEQYFGPGTRLTVT.

This chain uses TRBV5-8 with TRBJ1-1; 12 bases map to TRBD1. CDR1 SGHTS and CDR2 YDEGEE come from the germline V gene. Trimming cost V 5 bases and J 1 base; bases outside gene matches: 6. The CDR3 has 16 amino acids. The CDR3 spells CASRRDRGPPNTEAFF. The DNA of the CDR3 is TGTGCCAGCAGGCGGGACAGGGGGCCACCGAACACTGAAGCTTTCTTT.